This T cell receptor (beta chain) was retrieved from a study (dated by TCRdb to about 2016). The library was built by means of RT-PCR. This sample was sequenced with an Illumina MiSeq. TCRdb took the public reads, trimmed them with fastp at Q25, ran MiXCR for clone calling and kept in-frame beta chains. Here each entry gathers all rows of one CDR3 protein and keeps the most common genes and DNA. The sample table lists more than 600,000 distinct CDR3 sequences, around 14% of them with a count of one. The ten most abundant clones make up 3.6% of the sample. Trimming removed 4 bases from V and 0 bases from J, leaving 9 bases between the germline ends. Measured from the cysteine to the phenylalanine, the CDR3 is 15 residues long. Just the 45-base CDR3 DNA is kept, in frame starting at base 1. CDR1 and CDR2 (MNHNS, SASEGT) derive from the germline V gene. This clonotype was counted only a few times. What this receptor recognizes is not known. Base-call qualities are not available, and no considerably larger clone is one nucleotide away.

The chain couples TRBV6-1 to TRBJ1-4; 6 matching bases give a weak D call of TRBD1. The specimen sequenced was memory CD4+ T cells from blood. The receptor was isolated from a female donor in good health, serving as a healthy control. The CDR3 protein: CASSARQATNEKLFF. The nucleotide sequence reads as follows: TGTGCCAGCAGTGCTCGACAGGCAACTAATGAAAAACTGTTTTTT.